Below, 32 T cell receptor beta chains from the same sample are listed, as sequenced in a study of Graves' ophthalmopathy and Graves' hyperthyroidism. RNA transcripts were the template, and TCR beta CDR3 regions were amplified from them. The workflow started with a first-round RT-PCR run with HTBI primers and then moved on to a second-round multiplex PCR. Each CDR3 protein is one row after TCRdb ran MiXCR on the multiplex PCR reads. The table records over 450,000 distinct CDR3 sequences, around 14% of them present only once. The sequenced sample was blood. The receptors come from a woman under 40 with Graves' ophthalmopathy.

This clonotype has at least ten counts. V usage is TRBV29-1 and J usage is TRBJ2-5; D not resolved. CDR3 length: 12 amino acids. Germline V CDR1 and CDR2: SQVTM, ANQGSEA. Trimming cost V 4 bases and J 5 bases, with 11 bases left between them. The DNA of the CDR3 is TGCAGCGTTGTGCCGCCCGGGGAGACCCAGTACTTC. It translates to CSVVPPGETQYF.

This clonotype was counted at least ten times. The chain joins TRBV12-3 or TRBV12-4 to TRBJ2-7; D gene ambiguous. This CDR3 is 12 amino acids long. Trimming stripped 6 bases from V and 3 bases from J, with 9 bases between. The CDR3 loop is CASSKAFYEQYF. The CDR3 bases are TGTGCCAGCAGCAAGGCCTTCTACGAGCAGTACTTC.

The chain employs TRBV5-5 and TRBJ1-2; D remains ambiguous. The CDR3 contains 15 residues. V was clipped by 4 bases and J by 4 bases, with 17 bases between them. Germline CDR1 and CDR2: SGHKS and YYEKEE (reference sequence). In DNA, the CDR3 is TGTGCCAGCAGCACCGCAGTGTTTGTAGGCTATGGCTACACCTTC. Amino acids: CASSTAVFVGYGYTF.

This clonotype was observed a handful of times. One end of the junction varies from germline; a read error may be responsible. The J gene is TRBJ2-7, the V gene TRBV5-1, with D maybe TRBD1 (6 bases). Germline-derived CDR1 and CDR2 are SGHRS and YFSETQ. The CDR3 sequence is 14 residues long. CDR3 loop: CASSLGDITYGQYF. The CDR3 DNA is TGCGCCAGCAGCTTGGGGGACATAACCTACGGGCAGTACTTC.

This clonotype has at least ten counts. The chain recombines TRBV20-1 with TRBJ2-5; D perhaps matches TRBD2 (7 bases). The V gene's germline CDR1 is DFQATT and CDR2 SNEGSKA (reference sequence). Trimming stripped 2 bases from V and 1 base from J, with 11 bases between. The CDR3 has 14 amino acids. This chain's CDR3 is CSARMGGLQETQYF. CDR3 sequence (DNA): TGCAGTGCTAGAATGGGGGGGCTCCAAGAGACCCAGTACTTC.

The rearrangement links TRBV12-3 or TRBV12-4 to TRBJ2-7, with TRBD1 as a possible D gene (7 bases). The CDR3 totals 15 residues. V gave up 3 bases and J gave up 2 bases, with 14 bases separating them. The CDR3 loop reads CASSFRVRGAYEQYF. CDR3 coding DNA: TGTGCCAGCAGTTTCAGGGTCAGGGGGGCCTACGAGCAGTACTTC.

This clonotype was counted at least ten times. The chain links TRBV30 to TRBJ1-2, with D uncertain. Germline values: CDR1 GTSNPN, CDR2 SVGIG (reference sequence). Trimming cost V 0 bases and J 6 bases, with 20 bases left between them. CDR3 length: 16 residues. The CDR3 coding sequence is TGTGCCTGGAGTGTAAACTCAAAGGGATACCTCAATGGCTACACCTTC. Encoded protein: CAWSVNSKGYLNGYTF.

The CDR3 here is CASSLSWWGRKEILSNQPQHF. CDR3 bases: TGTGCCAGCAGCTTAAGTTGGTGGGGCCGCAAGGAGATCCTTAGCAATCAGCCCCAGCATTTT. The rearrangement joins TRBV7-3 to TRBJ1-5, with D possibly matching TRBD1 (5 bases). The CDR3 has 21 residues. Deletions cut 1 base from V and 0 bases from J, with 25 bases between. Germline V gene data show CDR1 as SGHTA and CDR2 as FQGTGA.

As regards this clonotype: Because the CDR3's place on the DNA is in doubt, the DNA is left out and the CDR3 is given as listed by TCRdb. CDR3 protein: CAWSPFGQGIFTF. The chain recombines TRBV30 with TRBJ1-2; the table calls TRBD1, which could not be checked here. The CDR3 totals 13 residues, both ends included. The germline CDR1 and CDR2 sequences are GTSNPN and SVGIG (reference sequence).

This clonotype was observed at least ten times. This sequence joins TRBV12-3 or TRBV12-4 and TRBJ2-7; D not certain. This CDR3 contains 13 residues. The V gene lost 6 bases and the J gene lost 7 bases, with 16 bases spanning the gap. Here the CDR3 reads CASSLGRLHEQYF. For the CDR3, the DNA is TGTGCCAGCAGCCTAGGACGGTTGCATGAGCAGTACTTC.

This clonotype was seen at least ten times. This chain links TRBV6-5 with TRBJ2-7; TRBD2 agrees at 8 bases. This CDR3 has 17 amino acids. CDR1 is MNHEY and CDR2 is SVGAGI in the germline V gene. V was pared by 0 bases and J by 6 bases, with 13 bases of the junction left unmatched. As DNA, the CDR3 is TGTGCCAGCAGTTACTCGACGGGGGGGGCTTCAATCACCGAGCAGTACTTC. This encodes CASSYSTGGASITEQYF.

This clonotype was seen at least ten times. V usage is TRBV30 and J usage is TRBJ1-1; 7 nucleotides match TRBD1. The CDR3 spans 13 residues. Germline V gene lookup returns CDR1 GTSNPN and CDR2 SVGIG (reference sequence). The ends lost 0 bases at V and 6 bases at J; junction bases unmatched: 4. The CDR3 spells CAWSVGGNAEAFF. The CDR3, as DNA: TGTGCCTGGAGTGTAGGGGGCAATGCTGAAGCTTTCTTT.

This clonotype has at least ten counts. This chain uses TRBV12-3 or TRBV12-4 with TRBJ2-7; maybe TRBD1 (5 bases). The CDR3 extends over 15 amino acids. V lost 0 bases and J lost 4, with 13 bases in between. The CDR3 here is CASSLATVGVYEQYF. CDR3 in DNA: TGTGCCAGCAGTTTAGCAACAGTAGGGGTTTACGAGCAGTACTTC.

This clonotype showed up many times. This sequence joins TRBV6-1 and TRBJ2-6, with 9 positions matching TRBD1. The ends lost 6 bases at V and 0 bases at J; junction bases unmatched: 6. This CDR3 is built from 17 residues. Germline loops: CDR1 MNHNS, CDR2 SASEGT. CDR3 loop: CASRRTGARSGANVLTF. CDR3 bases: TGTGCCAGCAGACGGACAGGGGCCCGCTCTGGGGCCAACGTCCTGACTTTC.

At least ten counts were recorded for this clonotype. The chain is built from TRBV10-3 and TRBJ1-5; D gene ambiguous. V was shortened by 4 bases and J by 0 bases, with 4 bases between the two germline ends. Looked up from germline, CDR1 is ENHRY and CDR2 is SYGVKD. The length of the CDR3 is 13 residues. The CDR3 nucleotides read TGTGCCATCAGTGGGAATAGCAATCAGCCCCAGCATTTT. Translated, it gives CAISGNSNQPQHF.

This clonotype was found many times. The chain recombines TRBV7-9 with TRBJ1-2; tentatively, D is TRBD1 (6 bases). The CDR3 runs 14 residues. The germline V gene has CDR1 SEHNR and CDR2 FQNEAQ (reference sequence). The V end lost 1 base, the J end lost 8 bases, and 14 bases lay between the germline ends. The CDR3 coding sequence is TGTGCCAGCAGCTTAGGGACAGCTGCTGGGGGCTACACCTTC. Amino acid sequence: CASSLGTAAGGYTF.

The chain couples TRBV12-3 or TRBV12-4 to TRBJ1-3; D not resolved. V was trimmed by 8 bases and J by 4 bases, leaving 6 bases between them. The CDR3 totals 11 residues. The CDR3 DNA reads TGTGCCAGCGCCATAGGAAACACCATATATTTT. It yields the protein CASAIGNTIYF.

This clonotype came up many times. The V call is TRBV6-2 or TRBV6-3, the J call TRBJ1-5; D remains unclear. Germline V gene sequence: CDR1 MNHEY, CDR2 SVGEGT. The CDR3 contains 13 residues. The V gene lost 6 bases and the J gene lost 10 bases, with 16 bases spanning the gap. For the CDR3, the DNA is TGTGCCAGCAGACGGGGTATACTAGGACCCCAGCATTTT. Translating it yields CASRRGILGPQHF.

This clonotype was detected ten times or more. V and J are TRBV5-1 and TRBJ1-3; D is uncertain. Per the germline V gene, CDR1 is SGHRS and CDR2 is YFSETQ. The CDR3 contains 15 residues. Trimming took 3 bases from V and 0 from J, leaving 10 bases between them. CDR3 protein: CASSSTVSSGNTIYF. CDR3 sequence (DNA): TGCGCCAGCAGCTCGACGGTCAGCTCTGGAAACACCATATATTTT.

Notes on this clonotype: The junction and the germline gene differ at one end; a read error may be behind it. The chain carries TRBV7-8 and TRBJ2-7, with a possible D match to TRBD1 (5 bases). This CDR3 has 13 amino acids. Germline V gene data show CDR1 as SGHVS and CDR2 as FQNEAQ. CDR3 nucleotides: TGTGCCAGCGGCTGGGGCACTTCCTGCGAGCAGTACTTC. This sequence encodes CASGWGTSCEQYF.

The table lists this clonotype with many counts. The chain joins TRBV15 to TRBJ2-7, with 11 bases that match TRBD2. The germline gives CDR1 LNHNV, CDR2 YYDKDF (reference sequence). The CDR3 consists of 15 residues. The V and J ends lost 0 bases and 3 bases, in that order; junction bases with no gene match: 1. CDR3 in DNA: TGTGCCACCAGCAGAGAAGGGACTAGCGGCTACGAGCAGTACTTC. Its translation: CATSREGTSGYEQYF. Supplemented by reference TRBV15 and TRBJ2-7, the full variable domain reads DAMVIQNPRYQVTQFGKPVTLSCSQTLNHNVMYWYQQKSSQAPKLLFHYYDKDFNNEADTPDNFQSRRPNTSFCFLDIRSPGLGDTAMYLCATSREGTSGYEQYFGPGTRLTVT.

This clonotype was seen at least ten times. The chain couples TRBV9 to TRBJ1-1; 8 bases agree with TRBD1. The CDR3 loop spans 15 amino acids. V dropped 3 bases and J dropped 0; count of bases not matched to a gene: 4. Germline CDR1 SGDLS, CDR2 YYNGEE. The CDR3, as DNA: TGTGCCAGCAGCGCCGGACAGGGCATGAACACTGAAGCTTTCTTT. As protein: CASSAGQGMNTEAFF.

This clonotype was seen ten or more times. CDR3 amino acids: CASSLVRVNQPQHF. CDR3 DNA: TGTGCCAGCAGCTTAGTGAGAGTCAATCAGCCCCAGCATTTT. J is TRBJ1-5 and V is TRBV7-2; D ambiguous. The V end lost 1 base, the J end lost 3 bases, and 7 bases lay between the germline ends. The CDR3 runs to 14 residues. Germline V CDR1 and CDR2: SGHTA, FQGNSA.

This clonotype was seen at least ten times. V is TRBV6-1 and J is TRBJ2-7; D gene uncertain. The V end lost 2 bases, the J end lost 7 bases, and 12 bases lay between the germline ends. CDR1 MNHNS and CDR2 SASEGT come from the germline V gene. The CDR3 has 13 residues. The CDR3 region is CASSEPHLGEQYF. As DNA, the CDR3 is TGTGCCAGCAGTGAACCACATCTTGGGGAGCAGTACTTC.

V gene TRBV12-3 or TRBV12-4 combines with J gene TRBJ1-2; a weak D match, TRBD1 (5 bases). This CDR3 spans 15 amino acids. V was trimmed by 6 bases and J by 1 base, leaving 15 bases between them. CDR3 bases: TGTGCCAGCAGCCCCGGGGCAGTAGTTAACTATGGCTACACCTTC. Protein: CASSPGAVVNYGYTF.

This clonotype was picked up many times. The chain couples TRBV27 to TRBJ2-7; the D is unclear. The ends were cut back, 5 bases at V and 4 bases at J, with 18 bases in the middle. The CDR3 has 15 amino acids. From germline, CDR1 is MNHEY and CDR2 SMNVEV (reference sequence). DNA of the CDR3: TGTGCCAGCAGTCCCCTTCCCTCTAGTTCTTACGAGCAGTACTTC. Its translation is CASSPLPSSSYEQYF.

This clonotype was seen ten or more times. The rearrangement uses TRBV12-3 or TRBV12-4 and TRBJ2-5; D ambiguous. V was pared by 7 bases and J by 4 bases, with 7 bases between. The CDR3 covers 11 residues. CDR3 DNA: TGTGCCAGCAACGTCGGAGAGACCCAGTACTTC. Amino acids: CASNVGETQYF.

This clonotype came up many times. The chain employs TRBV19 and TRBJ2-7; 8 nucleotides agree with TRBD1. CDR1 and CDR2 (germline): LNHDA, SQIVND (reference sequence). V trimming: 10 bases; J trimming: 2 bases; junction bases outside the gene matches: 4. This CDR3 region has 12 residues. CDR3 sequence reads: CATGQGAYEQYF. CDR3 nucleotides: TGTGCCACTGGACAGGGCGCCTACGAGCAGTACTTC.

This clonotype was seen at least ten times. The chain couples TRBV11-2 to TRBJ2-2; 9 nucleotides agree with TRBD1. V lost 6 bases and J lost 7; bases outside the gene matches: 12. Per germline, CDR1 SGHAT and CDR2 FQNNGV. The CDR3 runs 16 residues. The CDR3: CASSQQGQGFGGELFF. The CDR3 DNA reads TGTGCCAGCAGTCAGCAGGGACAGGGTTTCGGCGGGGAGCTGTTTTTT.

Many counts were recorded for this clonotype. The chain combines TRBV19 with TRBJ1-1, with a tentative D call TRBD1 (5 bases). V was clipped by 6 bases and J by 0 bases, with 14 bases between them. Germline V CDR1 and CDR2: LNHDA, SQIVND (reference sequence). The CDR3 contains 15 residues. CDR3 residues: CASSETGPMNTEAFF. The CDR3 nucleotides read TGTGCCAGTAGCGAAACAGGACCCATGAACACTGAAGCTTTCTTT.

This clonotype has ten or more counts. This rearrangement joins TRBV28 to TRBJ2-7, with D possibly being TRBD1 (6 bases). V was trimmed by 2 bases and J by 3 bases, leaving 11 bases between them. This CDR3 contains 14 residues. Looked up from germline, CDR1 is MDHEN and CDR2 is SYDVKM. The CDR3 region is CASSLPDSLYEQYF. The CDR3 DNA sequence: TGTGCCAGCAGTTTACCGGACAGTCTCTACGAGCAGTACTTC.

The V and J genes are TRBV5-1 and TRBJ2-2, with 10 bases aligning to TRBD1. Trimming removed 2 bases from V and 5 bases from J; junction bases left unmatched: 6. From germline, CDR1 is SGHRS and CDR2 YFSETQ. This CDR3 contains 16 residues. As DNA, the CDR3 is TGCGCCAGCAGCTTCAGTGGGACAGGGGCAACCGGGGAGCTGTTTTTT. Amino acids: CASSFSGTGATGELFF.